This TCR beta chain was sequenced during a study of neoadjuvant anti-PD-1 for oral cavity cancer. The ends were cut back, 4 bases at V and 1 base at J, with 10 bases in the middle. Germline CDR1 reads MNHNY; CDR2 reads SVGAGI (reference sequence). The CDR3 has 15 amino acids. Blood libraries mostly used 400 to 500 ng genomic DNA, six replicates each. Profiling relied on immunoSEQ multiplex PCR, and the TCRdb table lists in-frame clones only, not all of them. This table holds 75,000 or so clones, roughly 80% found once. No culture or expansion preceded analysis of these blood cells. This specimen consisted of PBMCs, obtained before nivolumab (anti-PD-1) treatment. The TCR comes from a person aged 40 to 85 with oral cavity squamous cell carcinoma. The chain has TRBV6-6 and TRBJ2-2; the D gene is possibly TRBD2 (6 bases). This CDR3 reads CASSSSGLNTGELFF. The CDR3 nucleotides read TGTGCCAGCAGTTCGAGCGGGCTGAACACCGGGGAGCTGTTTTTT.